This passage covers 5 T cell receptor beta chains from one sample sequenced in a study of spatial heterogeneity in lung cancer. TCRdb recomputed calls from the 5' RACE reads with MiXCR, one row per CDR3 protein. This sample carries about 95,000 distinct CDR3 sequences, roughly 10% of them seen once, and the ten largest clones take less than 8.5%. Time point given: sample taken at primary tumor resection. In each case, whole RNA from tumor, nontumor lung or frozen PBMC was sequenced unsorted. The sequences come from PBMCs, collected at surgery. The receptors come from a male donor with early-stage non-small cell lung cancer.

The rearrangement links TRBV20-1 to TRBJ2-3; a weak D match, TRBD2 (5 bases). V lost 4 bases to trimming and J lost 0 bases, with 11 bases between them. The CDR3 sequence is 14 residues long. In germline, CDR1 is DFQATT, CDR2 SNEGSKA (reference sequence). The CDR3 DNA is TGCAGTGCTAAGCGGAGAGGAAGCACAGATACGCAGTATTTT. It yields the protein CSAKRRGSTDTQYF.

The chain employs TRBV7-2 and TRBJ1-5; 8 nucleotides agree with TRBD1. Germline trimming cut 5 bases from V and 5 bases from J; bases unmatched to any gene: 5. CDR1 and CDR2 from the germline V gene are SGHTA and FQGNSA. CDR3 length: 14 residues. CDR3 region: CASSQGQDDQPQHF. CDR3 DNA sequence: TGTGCCAGCAGCCAGGGACAGGACGATCAGCCCCAGCATTTT.

In its sample, this clonotype was seen many times. The chain combines TRBV6-2 or TRBV6-3 with TRBJ2-7; 7 bases line up with TRBD1. The J segment lost 0 bases and the V segment lost 6 bases, leaving 5 bases of the junction unmatched. From germline, CDR1 is MNHEY and CDR2 SVGEGT. There are 14 residues in the CDR3. The chain's CDR3 is CASRRTGPSYEQYF. CDR3 DNA sequence: TGTGCCAGCAGGAGGACAGGACCCTCCTACGAGCAGTACTTC.

This clonotype was seen more than once but under ten times. This chain joins TRBV4-1 and TRBJ2-4, with D possibly matching TRBD2 (6 bases). Germline V lookup: CDR1 MGHRA, CDR2 YSYEKL. This CDR3 region has 16 residues. V was pared by 0 bases and J by 6 bases, with 15 bases between. The CDR3 reads CASSQDRALAVNIQYF. The DNA of the CDR3 is TGCGCCAGCAGCCAAGATCGGGCACTAGCCGTAAACATTCAGTACTTC.

This clonotype occurred a few times. This chain joins TRBV6-5 and TRBJ1-5; TRBD1 matches at 9 bases. Germline V gene sequence: CDR1 MNHEY, CDR2 SVGAGI. This CDR3 contains 13 residues. V trimming: 6 bases; J trimming: 7 bases; junction bases outside the gene matches: 4. In DNA, the CDR3 is TGTGCCAGCAGCACAGGGGGCGGCCAGCCCCAGCATTTT. Translation: CASSTGGGQPQHF.